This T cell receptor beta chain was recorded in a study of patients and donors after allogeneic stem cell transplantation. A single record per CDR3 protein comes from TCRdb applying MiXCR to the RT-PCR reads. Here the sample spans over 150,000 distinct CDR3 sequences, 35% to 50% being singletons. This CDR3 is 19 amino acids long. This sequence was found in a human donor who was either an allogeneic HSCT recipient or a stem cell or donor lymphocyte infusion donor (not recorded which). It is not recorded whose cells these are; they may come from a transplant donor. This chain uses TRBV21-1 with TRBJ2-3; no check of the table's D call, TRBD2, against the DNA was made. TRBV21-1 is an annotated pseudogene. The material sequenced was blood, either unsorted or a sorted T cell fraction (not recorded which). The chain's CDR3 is CASSKKASGIYIPADTQYF. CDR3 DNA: TGTGCCAGCAGCAAAAAAGCTAGCGGGATCTACATTCCCGCAGATACGCAGTATTTT.